This entry lists 14 T cell receptor beta chains sequenced from one sample in a study of shared clonotypes between healthy human individuals (TCRdb year 2020). Receptors were amplified or captured by the immunoSEQ multiplex PCR assay. The clones in this table, taken by TCRdb from immuneACCESS, are in-frame only. Not every clone is retained; where verified, under half of the shortfall comes from an unresolved V gene, and the cause of the rest is unknown. The sample contains some 1,600,000 clones, 95% to 99% of them found a single time. In total, the top ten clones hold 0.45% of the sample. Source material: naive CD4+ T cells sorted from blood. In the paper's terms, the cell subset or site label means: CD45RA+ positively selected. The receptor source for this set is a man aged 25 to 40 in good health.

The rearrangement joins TRBV28 to TRBJ1-1, with TRBD1 matching 7 bases. With V trimmed by 3 bases and J by 6 bases, 4 bases remained unmatched. Germline-derived CDR1 and CDR2 are MDHEN and SYDVKM. This CDR3 is 13 amino acids long. The CDR3 protein is CASSLTGLPEAFF. CDR3 bases: TGTGCCAGCAGTTTGACAGGGCTGCCTGAAGCTTTCTTT.

The CDR3 loop is CASWTSRTPYEQYF. Written as DNA, the CDR3 is TGTGCCAGCTGGACTAGTCGGACCCCCTACGAGCAGTACTTC. This chain links TRBV2 with TRBJ2-7; 7 bases map to TRBD2. The CDR3 consists of 14 residues. V lost 8 bases, J lost 2 bases, and 9 bases stayed unmatched. CDR1 is SNHLY, CDR2 FYNNEI, per germline.

This chain connects TRBV19 to TRBJ2-7, with TRBD2 matching over 7 bases. V was clipped by 5 bases and J by 5 bases; unmatched bases: 6. Germline V gene lookup returns CDR1 LNHDA and CDR2 SQIVND (reference sequence). CDR3 size: 13 residues. CDR3 sequence reads: CASSGLVSHEQYF. The CDR3 nucleotides read TGTGCCAGTAGTGGACTAGTATCTCACGAGCAGTACTTC.

The genes are TRBV14 and TRBJ2-3, with D perhaps TRBD2 (5 bases). V was trimmed by 0 bases and J by 2 bases, leaving 15 bases between them. The CDR3 has 17 residues. Per the germline V gene, CDR1 is SGHDN and CDR2 is FVKESK. Here the CDR3 reads CASSQDMGSAYTDTQYF. CDR3 in DNA: TGTGCCAGCAGCCAAGATATGGGGAGCGCCTACACAGATACGCAGTATTTT.

The chain is built from TRBV19 and TRBJ1-5; tentative D call: TRBD1 (5 bases). The V gene's germline CDR1 is LNHDA and CDR2 SQIVND (reference sequence). The CDR3 is 15 residues long. The V and J ends lost 2 bases and 0 bases respectively, with 8 bases between them. The CDR3 coding sequence is TGTGCCAGTAGTATATTGGGGCGTAGCAATCAGCCCCAGCATTTT. It yields the protein CASSILGRSNQPQHF.

The genes are TRBV14 and TRBJ2-7, with a weak D call TRBD1 (6 bases). Per germline, CDR1 SGHDN and CDR2 FVKESK. This CDR3 contains 16 residues. V was shortened by 4 bases and J by 0 bases, with 16 bases between the two germline ends. CDR3 protein: CASSPLAGDGSYEQYF. As DNA, the CDR3 is TGTGCCAGCAGCCCTCTCGCAGGGGACGGCTCCTACGAGCAGTACTTC.

The chain employs TRBV5-6 and TRBJ2-7; D may be TRBD2 (5 bases). This CDR3 has 16 residues. Germline-derived CDR1 and CDR2 are SGHDT and YYEEEE. The V and J ends lost 7 bases and 1 base respectively, with 21 bases between them. The CDR3 DNA follows: TGTGCCAGCCGAGACATCGGCGGGTCGGAATCCTACGAGCAGTACTTC. Translated, it gives CASRDIGGSESYEQYF.

The rearrangement joins TRBV9 to TRBJ1-4; weak D call: TRBD1 (5 bases). In germline, CDR1 is SGDLS, CDR2 YYNGEE. The ends were cut back, 0 bases at V and 3 bases at J, with 9 bases in the middle. The CDR3 covers 15 residues. The DNA for the CDR3 is TGTGCCAGCAGCGTAGACGGGGCAGCTAATGAAAAACTGTTTTTT. The encoded protein is CASSVDGAANEKLFF. The full variable domain, completed using reference TRBV9 and TRBJ1-4, is DSGVTQTPKHLITATGQRVTLRCSPRSGDLSVYWYQQSLDQGLQFLIQYYNGEERAKGNILERFSAQQFPDLHSELNLSSLELGDSALYFCASSVDGAANEKLFFGSGTQLSVL.

V gene TRBV14 combines with J gene TRBJ2-1; D ambiguous. Trimming took 8 bases from V and 8 from J, leaving 10 bases between them. The CDR3 contains 11 residues. The germline CDR1 and CDR2 sequences are SGHDN and FVKESK. CDR3 nucleotide sequence: TGTGCCAGCGGGGTCGTGCATGAGCAGTTCTTC. This encodes CASGVVHEQFF. The whole variable domain, filled in from reference TRBV14 and TRBJ2-1, reads EAGVTQFPSHSVIEKGQTVTLRCDPISGHDNLYWYRRVMGKEIKFLLHFVKESKQDESGMPNNRFLAERTGGTYSTLKVQPAELEDSGVYFCASGVVHEQFFGPGTRLTVL.

The rearrangement links TRBV7-9 to TRBJ2-1, with TRBD2 identical over 8 bases. The V and J ends lost 1 base and 3 bases, in that order; junction bases with no gene match: 14. This CDR3 is 19 amino acids long. Germline V lookup: CDR1 SEHNR, CDR2 FQNEAQ (reference sequence). The CDR3 nucleotides read TGTGCCAGCAGCTTAGAAGGGTGGATATTGGGACTAGGCTACAATGAGCAGTTCTTC. Protein: CASSLEGWILGLGYNEQFF.

V gene TRBV30 combines with J gene TRBJ1-5, with a tentative D call TRBD1 (5 bases). This CDR3 contains 14 residues. The V and J ends lost 1 base and 5 bases respectively, with 12 bases between them. CDR1 is GTSNPN, CDR2 SVGIG, per germline (reference sequence). The CDR3 DNA is TGTGCCTGGAGTGCGTTGGGGGGGGATCAGCCCCAGCATTTT. It is translated as CAWSALGGDQPQHF.

This CDR3 is CSVGRTLTGELFF. The DNA for the CDR3 is TGCAGCGTTGGTCGGACCCTTACCGGGGAGCTGTTTTTT. J is TRBJ2-2 and V is TRBV29-1; D unclear. The germline V gene has CDR1 SQVTM and CDR2 ANQGSEA. This CDR3 comprises 13 residues. Trimming pared 4 bases from V and 5 bases from J, leaving 11 bases between.

The chain joins TRBV5-1 to TRBJ2-3; 15 bases align to TRBD2. Germline assignment: CDR1 SGHRS and CDR2 YFSETQ. The CDR3 covers 18 residues. Germline trimming cut 2 bases from V and 4 bases from J; bases unmatched to any gene: 8. The DNA of the CDR3 is TGCGCCAGCAGCTTCCCGGGACTAGCGGGAGGTGGGCCAGATACGCAGTATTTT. As protein: CASSFPGLAGGGPDTQYF.

The V call is TRBV11-2, the J call TRBJ2-1; 9 bases fit TRBD2. The CDR3 extends over 16 amino acids. Trimming cost V 3 bases and J 5 bases; bases outside gene matches: 8. Germline V lookup: CDR1 SGHAT, CDR2 FQNNGV. CDR3 in amino acids: CASSFLASGNNNEQFF. In DNA, the CDR3 is TGTGCCAGCAGCTTCCTTGCTAGCGGGAACAACAATGAGCAGTTCTTC.